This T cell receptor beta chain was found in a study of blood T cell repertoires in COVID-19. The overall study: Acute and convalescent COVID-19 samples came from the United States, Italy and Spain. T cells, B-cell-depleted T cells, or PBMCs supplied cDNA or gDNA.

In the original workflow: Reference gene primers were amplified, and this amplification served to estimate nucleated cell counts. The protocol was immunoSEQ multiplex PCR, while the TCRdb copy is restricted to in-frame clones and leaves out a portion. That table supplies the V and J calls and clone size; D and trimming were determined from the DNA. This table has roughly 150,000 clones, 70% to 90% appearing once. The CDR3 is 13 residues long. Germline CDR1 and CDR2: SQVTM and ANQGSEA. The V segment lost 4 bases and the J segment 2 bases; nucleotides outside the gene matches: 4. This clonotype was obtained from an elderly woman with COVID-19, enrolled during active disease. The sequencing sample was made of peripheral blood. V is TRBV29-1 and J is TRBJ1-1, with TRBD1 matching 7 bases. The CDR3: CSVVRQGNTEAFF. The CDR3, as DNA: TGCAGCGTTGTACGACAGGGCAACACTGAAGCTTTCTTT.